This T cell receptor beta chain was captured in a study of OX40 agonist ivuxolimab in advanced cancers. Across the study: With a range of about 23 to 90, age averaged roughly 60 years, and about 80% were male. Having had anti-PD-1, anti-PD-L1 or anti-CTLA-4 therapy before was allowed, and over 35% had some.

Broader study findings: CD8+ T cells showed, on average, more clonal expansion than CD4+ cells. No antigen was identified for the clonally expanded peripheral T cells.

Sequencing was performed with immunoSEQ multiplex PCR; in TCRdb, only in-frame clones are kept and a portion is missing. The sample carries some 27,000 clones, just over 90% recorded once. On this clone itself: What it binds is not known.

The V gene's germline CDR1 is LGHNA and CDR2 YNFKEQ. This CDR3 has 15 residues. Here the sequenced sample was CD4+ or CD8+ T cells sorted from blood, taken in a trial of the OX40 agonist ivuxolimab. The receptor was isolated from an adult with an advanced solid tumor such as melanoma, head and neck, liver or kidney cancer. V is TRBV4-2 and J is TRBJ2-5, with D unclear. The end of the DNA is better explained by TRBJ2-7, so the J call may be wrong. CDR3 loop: CASSQEETENYEQYF. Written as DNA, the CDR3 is TGTGCCAGCAGCCAAGAAGAAACGGAAAACTACGAGCAGTACTTC.